One sample yielded the 32 T cell receptor beta chains listed below, sequenced in a study of shared clonotypes between healthy human individuals. Using immunoSEQ multiplex PCR, the repertoire was profiled, and TCRdb retains in-frame clones only, with some absent. This table has fewer than 600,000 clones, approximately 85% appearing once. Sequencing was carried out using PBMCs. The receptor set was obtained from a woman aged 35 to 49 in good health. Some clones in this sample may be carry-over from other donors' samples.

V and J are TRBV18 and TRBJ1-6; 10 bases map to TRBD1. Germline CDR1 reads KGHSH; CDR2 reads LQKENI. The V gene end was trimmed by 3 bases and the J gene end by 10 bases; junction bases not matched to a gene: 3. CDR3 size: 14 residues. CDR3: CASSPDRGRSPLHF. The DNA for the CDR3 is TGTGCCAGCTCACCCGACAGGGGGCGATCACCCCTCCACTTT. Full variable domain (missing parts from reference TRBV18 and TRBJ1-6): NAGVMQNPRHLVRRRGQEARLRCSPMKGHSHVYWYRQLPEEGLKFMVYLQKENIIDESGMPKERFSAEFPKEGPSILRIQQVVRGDSAAYFCASSPDRGRSPLHFGNGTRLTVT.

The genes are TRBV15 and TRBJ2-5; tentative D call: TRBD2 (6 bases). The V end lost 5 bases, the J end lost 3 bases, and 13 bases lay between the germline ends. The germline gives CDR1 LNHNV, CDR2 YYDKDF (reference sequence). CDR3 length equals 14 residues. CDR3 sequence (DNA): TGTGCCACCAGCCCGGCCGGCGGGGAAGAGACCCAGTACTTC. As protein: CATSPAGGEETQYF.

This sequence joins TRBV6-6 and TRBJ2-7, with TRBD2 as a possible D gene (5 bases). The CDR3 has 15 amino acids. V lost 8 bases to trimming and J lost 0 bases, with 17 bases between them. The germline gives CDR1 MNHNY, CDR2 SVGAGI (reference sequence). The CDR3 DNA follows: TGTGCCAGCGCCCCGAGAGCGGCCGGCTCCTACGAGCAGTACTTC. Its translation: CASAPRAAGSYEQYF.

This chain uses TRBV6-5 with TRBJ2-1, with D perhaps TRBD2 (6 bases). The CDR3 contains 14 residues. With 2 bases removed from V and 10 bases from J, the gap between germline ends came to 15 bases. The V gene's germline CDR1 is MNHEY and CDR2 SVGAGI. The CDR3: CASSYVGGSREQFF. CDR3 nucleotide sequence: TGTGCCAGCAGTTACGTCGGGGGATCTCGAGAGCAGTTCTTC.

The V and J genes are TRBV18 and TRBJ2-3; perhaps D is TRBD1 or TRBD2 (5 bases each). CDR1 KGHSH and CDR2 LQKENI come from the germline V gene. V gave up 4 bases and J gave up 2 bases, with 10 bases separating them. There are 14 residues in the CDR3. The CDR3 is CASSLGTITDTQYF. The CDR3, as DNA: TGTGCCAGCTCACTCGGGACCATCACAGATACGCAGTATTTT.

The chain joins TRBV4-3 to TRBJ2-1; D gene unclear. Trimming removed 0 bases from V and 1 base from J, with 10 bases in between. Looked up from germline, CDR1 is LGHNA and CDR2 is YSLEER. The CDR3 covers 16 residues. The CDR3 loop is CASSQDPIGSYNEQFF. The CDR3 DNA reads TGCGCCAGCAGCCAAGACCCCATTGGTTCCTACAATGAGCAGTTCTTC.

The chain is built from TRBV29-1 and TRBJ2-1; D might be TRBD2 (6 bases). The germline gives CDR1 SQVTM, CDR2 ANQGSEA. The V and J ends lost 6 bases and 0 bases respectively, with 12 bases between them. This CDR3 has 14 residues. The CDR3 loop is CSVDSGRSYNEQFF. The CDR3 DNA follows: TGCAGCGTGGATAGCGGACGCTCCTACAATGAGCAGTTCTTC.

This clone was seen a single time. The chain employs TRBV10-3 and TRBJ1-4; D is possibly TRBD1 (5 bases). Per the germline V gene, CDR1 is ENHRY and CDR2 is SYGVKD. The CDR3 length is 15 residues. The V gene lost 2 bases and the J gene lost 6 bases, with 13 bases spanning the gap. CDR3 bases: TGTGCCATCAGTGAGAAGGAGGGGTCGGATGAAAAACTGTTTTTT. The encoded protein is CAISEKEGSDEKLFF.

The V gene is TRBV19, the J gene TRBJ1-5, with D unresolved. The CDR3 is 14 residues long. V was trimmed by 6 bases and J by 5 bases, leaving 14 bases between them. The germline CDR1 and CDR2 sequences are LNHDA and SQIVND (reference sequence). CDR3 in DNA: TGTGCCAGTAGGCCCGGGCCTGTATATCAGCCCCAGCATTTT. Its protein product is CASRPGPVYQPQHF.

V is TRBV29-1 and J is TRBJ2-5; 9 positions agree with TRBD2. The J call may be wrong; the DNA end is better matched by TRBJ2-7. CDR1 and CDR2 from the germline V gene are SQVTM and ANQGSEA. The CDR3 covers 13 residues. The CDR3 protein is CSAGSGSSYEQYF. The DNA for the CDR3 is TGCAGCGCCGGTAGCGGGAGCTCCTACGAGCAGTACTTC.

This clone was counted a single time. Other DNA sequences of this sample code for an identical CDR3. This rearrangement joins TRBV7-2 to TRBJ1-3; no firm D call. In germline, CDR1 is SGHTA, CDR2 FQGNSA. The CDR3 is made up of 13 amino acids. Deletions cut 0 bases from V and 3 bases from J, with 3 bases between. Here the CDR3 DNA reads TGTGCCAGCAGCTTAGCAGTTGGAAACACCATATATTTT. It translates to CASSLAVGNTIYF.

The rearrangement uses TRBV25-1 and TRBJ2-6; D is perhaps TRBD1 (6 bases). The CDR3 runs to 16 residues. Germline CDR1 and CDR2: MGHDK and SYGVNS. V gave up 5 bases and J gave up 3 bases, with 14 bases separating them. The CDR3, as DNA: TGTGCCAGCAGTTCCGGACAGTTAGATGGGGCCAACGTCCTGACTTTC. This gives the protein CASSSGQLDGANVLTF.

The genes are TRBV28 and TRBJ1-2; D ambiguous. Deletions cut 10 bases from V and 1 base from J, with 19 bases between. CDR1 and CDR2 from the germline V gene are MDHEN and SYDVKM. The CDR3 extends over 15 amino acids. Here the CDR3 DNA reads TGTGCCACCTCGGAGCTGAGGGCGAATAACTATGGCTACACCTTC. As protein: CATSELRANNYGYTF.

Comment on this clone: A much bigger clone sits one base away, suggesting this may be a read error. Other DNA sequences in this sample translate to the same CDR3. The chain combines TRBV5-1 with TRBJ1-1; 11 bases map to TRBD1. This CDR3 has 14 residues. Germline V gene lookup returns CDR1 SGHRS and CDR2 YFSETQ. Trimming cost V 3 bases and J 4 bases; bases outside gene matches: 2. CDR3 in DNA: TGCGCCAGCAGCTCTGGGACAGGGGGCACTGAAGCTTTCTTT. Protein product: CASSSGTGGTEAFF.

As concerns this clone: Other DNA sequences of this sample code for an identical CDR3. The gene calls are TRBV5-1 and TRBJ2-2; no reliable D call. V lost 5 bases, J lost 1 base, and 12 bases lay in between. Germline CDR1 SGHRS, CDR2 YFSETQ. There are 15 residues in the CDR3. The CDR3 nucleotides are TGCGCCAGCAGTCCCACGAGTGGGAACACCGGGGAGCTGTTTTTT. It encodes CASSPTSGNTGELFF.

The chain couples TRBV6-1 to TRBJ1-2; a weak D match, TRBD1 (5 bases). Trimming left V 3 bases short and J 4 bases short, with 12 bases between. CDR1 is MNHNS and CDR2 is SASEGT in the germline V gene. There are 14 residues in the CDR3. The CDR3 sequence: CASSEDTLLYGYTF. CDR3 DNA: TGTGCCAGCAGTGAGGACACATTACTCTATGGCTACACCTTC.

The chain joins TRBV5-8 to TRBJ1-5; no clear D. The germline gives CDR1 SGHTS, CDR2 YDEGEE. The ends were cut back, 2 bases at V and 5 bases at J, with 20 bases in the middle. This CDR3 has 17 amino acids. The CDR3 nucleotides are TGTGCCAGCAGCTTATGGAAGACCGATCTTAACTATCAGCCCCAGCATTTT. It codes for CASSLWKTDLNYQPQHF.

This clone was picked up a small number of times. The same CDR3 also results from other DNA sequences found in this sample. This chain connects TRBV5-1 to TRBJ1-1; possible D gene TRBD1, 5 bases. Trimming removed 1 base at V and 0 bases at J, with 7 bases between. Germline lookup yields CDR1 SGHRS and CDR2 YFSETQ. This CDR3 is 14 amino acids long. The CDR3 loop is CASSLSGMNTEAFF. The CDR3 nucleotides are TGCGCCAGCAGCTTGTCAGGGATGAACACTGAAGCTTTCTTT.

The chain couples TRBV5-1 to TRBJ2-5; D is tentatively TRBD1 or TRBD2 (5 bases each). CDR1 and CDR2 from the germline V gene are SGHRS and YFSETQ. CDR3 length: 14 residues. V was trimmed by 1 base and J by 2 bases, leaving 9 bases between them. The CDR3 DNA sequence: TGCGCCAGCAGCTTGATGGGGGAACAAGAGACCCAGTACTTC. As protein: CASSLMGEQETQYF.

The V call is TRBV18, the J call TRBJ2-1; D possibly corresponds to TRBD1 (5 bases). The CDR3 extends over 15 amino acids. Looked up from germline, CDR1 is KGHSH and CDR2 is LQKENI. V was shortened by 2 bases and J by 7 bases, with 15 bases between the two germline ends. The CDR3 sequence: CASSPTGTVQNEQFF. In DNA form, the CDR3 reads TGTGCCAGCTCACCAACAGGAACAGTCCAAAATGAGCAGTTCTTC.

This clone occurred once. This chain uses TRBV30 with TRBJ2-3; the D is unclear. Trimming left V 4 bases short and J 2 bases short, with 10 bases between. The CDR3 runs 13 residues. Per the germline V gene, CDR1 is GTSNPN and CDR2 is SVGIG (reference sequence). As DNA, the CDR3 is TGTGCCTGGACACTGCAAGCCACAGATACGCAGTATTTT. This gives the protein CAWTLQATDTQYF.

The chain couples TRBV28 to TRBJ2-5; D is ambiguous. V dropped 5 bases and J dropped 4 bases, with 5 bases sitting between them. Germline-derived CDR1 and CDR2 are MDHEN and SYDVKM. The CDR3 consists of 11 residues. CDR3 protein: CASSILETQYF. In DNA form, the CDR3 reads TGTGCCAGCAGTATTCTAGAGACCCAGTACTTC.

The V and J genes are TRBV13 and TRBJ1-3, with TRBD1 identical over 7 bases. V was clipped by 5 bases and J by 2 bases; unmatched bases: 6. This CDR3 has 15 amino acids. The germline V gene encodes CDR1 PRHDT and CDR2 FYEKMQ (reference sequence). The CDR3 here is CASSTRTGPGNTIYF. CDR3 coding DNA: TGTGCCAGCAGCACGCGGACAGGACCTGGAAACACCATATATTTT.

The V and J genes are TRBV19 and TRBJ1-1; maybe TRBD1 (6 bases). This CDR3 has 15 residues. V was cut by 4 bases and J by 0 bases, with 12 bases left in between. Looked up from germline, CDR1 is LNHDA and CDR2 is SQIVND (reference sequence). The CDR3 nucleotides are TGTGCCAGTAGTAATTCCGGACAGATGAACACTGAAGCTTTCTTT. Protein product: CASSNSGQMNTEAFF.

This clone has a single count. This chain connects TRBV7-2 to TRBJ1-4, with D hard to call. Trimming took 5 bases from V and 8 from J, leaving 18 bases between them. CDR1 and CDR2 (germline): SGHTA, FQGNSA. The CDR3 runs to 15 residues. The CDR3 loop is CASSHGSGEEEKLFF. The DNA for the CDR3 is TGTGCCAGCAGCCACGGTTCAGGTGAAGAAGAAAAACTGTTTTTT.

The gene calls are TRBV18 and TRBJ1-5; 7 bases are shared with TRBD1. CDR1 is KGHSH, CDR2 LQKENI, per germline. The CDR3 has 15 residues. V was pared by 2 bases and J by 4 bases, with 5 bases of the junction left unmatched. This CDR3 is CASSPARGGNQPQHF. Written as DNA, the CDR3 is TGTGCCAGCTCACCAGCCAGGGGGGGAAATCAGCCCCAGCATTTT.

The V gene is TRBV28, the J gene TRBJ2-7; either TRBD1 or TRBD2 may fit D (5 bases each). V lost 10 bases and J lost 2, with 18 bases in between. CDR1 is MDHEN and CDR2 is SYDVKM in the germline V gene. This CDR3 is built from 14 residues. CDR3 residues: CATYRDERTYEQYF. CDR3 sequence (DNA): TGTGCCACCTACCGGGACGAAAGAACCTACGAGCAGTACTTC.

The rearrangement links TRBV6-4 to TRBJ2-1, with D perhaps TRBD2 (6 bases). The CDR3 consists of 15 residues. Per germline, CDR1 MRHNA and CDR2 SNTAGT. Trimming removed 4 bases at V and 7 bases at J, with 17 bases between. The CDR3 reads CASSARDSPMNEQFF. The DNA of the CDR3 is TGTGCCAGCAGTGCCCGGGACTCTCCTATGAATGAGCAGTTCTTC.

This clone came up many times. This chain connects TRBV11-1 to TRBJ2-3; weak D call: TRBD1 (5 bases). V dropped 6 bases and J dropped 0 bases, with 10 bases sitting between them. The CDR3 sequence is 14 residues long. Germline V gene sequence: CDR1 SGHAT, CDR2 FQDESV (reference sequence). CDR3 amino acids: CASSLDSSTDTQYF. The CDR3 DNA follows: TGTGCCAGCAGTCTCGACAGCAGCACAGATACGCAGTATTTT.

The chain uses TRBV27 and TRBJ2-3; D gene uncertain. V lost 6 bases and J 0 bases, leaving 7 bases between the germline ends. The CDR3 totals 13 residues. Germline V CDR1 and CDR2: MNHEY, SMNVEV (reference sequence). The DNA for the CDR3 is TGTGCCAGCAGCCGCCCCAGCACAGATACGCAGTATTTT. The encoded protein is CASSRPSTDTQYF.

This chain connects TRBV19 to TRBJ1-5; unclear D gene. Trimming stripped 5 bases from V and 0 bases from J, with 11 bases between. CDR1 LNHDA and CDR2 SQIVND come from the germline V gene (reference sequence). This CDR3 is 15 amino acids long. The DNA for the CDR3 is TGTGCCAGTAGTCGACTGGAGAATAGCAATCAGCCCCAGCATTTT. Amino acid sequence: CASSRLENSNQPQHF.

This clone was recorded at least ten times. The chain uses TRBV7-9 and TRBJ2-1, with a possible D match to TRBD2 (6 bases). This CDR3 is 13 amino acids long. Germline CDR1 reads SEHNR; CDR2 reads FQNEAQ (reference sequence). Trimming pared 5 bases from V and 10 bases from J, leaving 15 bases between. CDR3 nucleotide sequence: TGTGCCAGCAGCCCAAGACTAGTCCGGGAGCAGTTCTTC. Translation gives CASSPRLVREQFF.